This TCR beta chain was identified during a study of T cell repertoires in cytomegalovirus infection. Study summary: From public TCR beta signatures came an indication of both CMV infection and matching HLA type.

As regards this clonotype: Antigen specificity is unknown.

Study-wide findings and caveats: In two of eight donors, the top clonotype was HLA-C-restricted CMV-specific. The study identified carriers of CMV plus the relevant HLA from cumulative public TCR beta family frequency.

TCRdb passed the reads through MiXCR, listing each CDR3 protein once. The repertoire holds a few hundred thousand distinct CDR3 sequences, with around a quarter as singletons. This CDR3 region has 17 residues. Germline assignment: CDR1 SGHTA and CDR2 FQGNSA. V was clipped by 5 bases and J by 9 bases; unmatched bases: 11. This chain joins TRBV7-2 and TRBJ2-1; 15 nucleotides agree with TRBD2. This clonotype was sampled from a human donor in good health (CMV status not recorded). Some clones in this sample may be carry-over from other donors' samples. Sequencing used PBMCs. The CDR3 region has the DNA TGTGCCAGCAGCCGAAGGGCCGGGACTAGCGGGAGGCCTGAGCAGTTCTTC. Protein: CASSRRAGTSGRPEQFF.